These 9 T cell receptor beta chains originate from one sample sequenced in a study of blood T cell repertoires in COVID-19. Here immunoSEQ multiplex PCR was the method, and the copy in TCRdb shows in-frame clones only, minus some. The profile shows approximately 220,000 clones, about four fifths of them singletons. The sample comprised PBMCs or T cells enriched from blood (not recorded which). The receptors come from a woman aged 50 to 60 who had been exposed to COVID-19.

The J gene is TRBJ2-7, the V gene TRBV10-2, with TRBD2 identical over 13 bases. The CDR3 runs to 14 residues. V gave up 7 bases and J gave up 7 bases; unmatched junction bases: 7. Germline CDR1 reads WSHSY; CDR2 reads SAAADI. CDR3 residues: CASTGLAGVEEQYF. CDR3 DNA sequence: TGCGCCAGCACAGGACTAGCGGGGGTGGAAGAGCAGTACTTC.

This clone has a single count. This chain joins TRBV6-1 and TRBJ2-7; 9 nucleotides agree with TRBD1. This CDR3 region has 13 residues. With 3 bases clipped from V and 7 bases from J, the junction kept 4 bases outside the gene matches. Germline V gene sequence: CDR1 MNHNS, CDR2 SASEGT. The CDR3 DNA sequence: TGTGCCAGCAGTGAGGGGACAGGGCTGGAGCAGTACTTC. Translation: CASSEGTGLEQYF.

The chain combines TRBV18 with TRBJ2-2; the D gene is possibly TRBD1 (6 bases). V was shortened by 0 bases and J by 1 base, with 9 bases between the two germline ends. The CDR3 is 16 amino acids. Per the germline V gene, CDR1 is KGHSH and CDR2 is LQKENI. The CDR3 nucleotides read TGTGCCAGCTCACCACCCGGGACACTGAACACCGGGGAGCTGTTTTTT. This codes for CASSPPGTLNTGELFF.

The rearrangement joins TRBV5-1 to TRBJ1-6; D uncertain. Germline V CDR1 and CDR2: SGHRS, YFSETQ. CDR3 size: 16 residues. With 0 bases removed from V and 0 bases from J, the gap between germline ends came to 7 bases. CDR3 loop: CASSLEAASYNSPLHF. The CDR3 DNA reads as TGCGCCAGCAGCTTGGAGGCGGCCTCCTATAATTCACCCCTCCACTTT.

The genes are TRBV5-1 and TRBJ2-5; 7 nucleotides line up with TRBD2. The CDR3 runs 14 residues. J gave up 4 bases and V 3 bases, and 6 bases lay outside the gene matches. Germline CDR1 and CDR2: SGHRS and YFSETQ. The CDR3 coding sequence is TGCGCCAGCAGCTCAGCGGGGAGCGGAGAGACCCAGTACTTC. Translated: CASSSAGSGETQYF. Complete variable domain (other parts from reference TRBV5-1 and TRBJ2-5): KAGVTQTPRYLIKTRGQQVTLSCSPISGHRSVSWYQQTPGQGLQFLFEYFSETQRNKGNFPGRFSGRQFSNSRSEMNVSTLELGDSALYLCASSSAGSGETQYFGPGTRLLVL.

This chain joins TRBV5-6 and TRBJ1-2; D call uncertain. V dropped 2 bases and J dropped 7 bases, with 18 bases sitting between them. This CDR3 region has 15 residues. Germline CDR1 is SGHDT and CDR2 is YYEEEE. The CDR3 loop is CASSLDLVSRGGYTF. CDR3 in DNA: TGTGCCAGCAGCTTAGACCTGGTCAGCCGCGGTGGCTACACCTTC.

The CDR3 sequence: CATVLGGNTEAFF. In nucleotides, the CDR3 is TGCGCCACGGTCCTGGGGGGGAACACTGAAGCTTTCTTT. The chain carries TRBV10-2 and TRBJ1-1; TRBD1 is a possible D gene (5 bases). The germline gives CDR1 WSHSY, CDR2 SAAADI. With 10 bases removed from V and 1 base from J, the gap between germline ends came to 13 bases. The CDR3 loop spans 13 amino acids.

Worth noting for this clone: The same CDR3 can be traced to other DNA sequences in this sample. This chain connects TRBV18 to TRBJ2-1, with 7 bases aligning to TRBD2. J was trimmed by 7 bases and V by 3 bases; bases with no gene match: 9. The CDR3 length is 15 residues. CDR1 and CDR2 (germline): KGHSH, LQKENI. This chain's CDR3 is CASSPSLTGGNEQFF. DNA for the CDR3: TGTGCCAGCTCACCGTCCTTGACGGGGGGAAATGAGCAGTTCTTC.

This rearrangement joins TRBV7-9 to TRBJ1-4; the D gene is possibly TRBD1 (6 bases). Deletions cut 1 base from V and 8 bases from J, with 26 bases between. The CDR3 consists of 19 residues. CDR1 is SEHNR, CDR2 FQNEAQ, per germline (reference sequence). DNA for the CDR3: TGTGCCAGCAGCTTAGGAGGTGGGCAGGGGCCCTTATTGATGGAAAAACTGTTTTTT. Protein: CASSLGGGQGPLLMEKLFF.